The sequence of this T cell receptor beta chain was determined in a study of T-cell memory formation after mild COVID-19. TCRdb analysed the 5' RACE reads with MiXCR anew, one entry per CDR3 protein. The data contain 550,000 to 600,000 distinct CDR3 sequences, around a sixth of them seen just once; the ten biggest clones take up 8.1%. On this clonotype: The antigen remains undetermined.

Study results and caveats: Cross-reactive memory apparently joined, as some responding clones appeared in pre-infection memory.

There are 12 residues in the CDR3. V dropped 1 base and J dropped 6 bases, with 7 bases sitting between them. CDR1 is MGHRA, CDR2 YSYEKL, per germline. V gene TRBV4-1 combines with J gene TRBJ2-7; tentatively, D is TRBD1 (5 bases). The TCR comes from an adult woman who had mild COVID-19 (a few samples of this study predate the infection). Cell type and time point are not known. The sequencing input was PBMCs or a T cell subset sorted from them (not recorded which). CDR3 protein: CASSQGGGEQYF. The CDR3 DNA reads TGCGCCAGCAGCCAAGGGGGCGGCGAGCAGTACTTC.